This T cell receptor (beta chain) was retrieved from a study of type 1 regulatory T cells. TCRdb analysed the reads with MiXCR anew, one entry per CDR3 protein. In the table there are under 75,000 distinct CDR3 sequences, less than 25% of which are singletons. Whole-study results and caveats: Compared with non-Tr1 cells, Tr1 cells showed a narrower TCR repertoire.

This clonotype turned up a few times. Its antigen is unknown. Deletions cut 5 bases from V and 2 bases from J, with 8 bases between. Germline CDR1 reads SGHRS; CDR2 reads YFSETQ. The CDR3 runs 12 residues. The sample consisted of cultured type 1 regulatory T (Tr1) cells, either the whole culture or a sorted fraction (not recorded which). The receptor was isolated from a human donor in good health. The J gene is TRBJ2-7, the V gene TRBV5-1, with a tentative D call TRBD1 (6 bases). The CDR3 nucleotides are TGCGCCAGCAGACAGGGTACCTACGAGCAGTACTTC. Its translation: CASRQGTYEQYF.